A single TCR beta chain is shown here with its context. Its antigen remains unidentified. Base qualities are missing; no much larger clone stands one base away. This entry is derived from a study of control samples from healthy donors and cancer patients (dated by TCRdb to 2018 to 2021). Libraries were constructed by the immunoSEQ multiplex PCR assay. In TCRdb, the immuneACCESS table is reduced to in-frame sequences with V and J assigned. These tables do not hold every clone; where another copy was compared, an unresolved V gene accounts for under half, and the others remain unexplained. In this sample the table shows 140,000 or so clones, around 90% of which occur a single time. Jointly, the top ten make up about 4.9% of the sample. Including the terminal cysteine and phenylalanine, the CDR3 comprises 15 residues. Just the 45-base CDR3 DNA is kept, in frame starting at base 1. V and J lose 1 base and 5 bases, and a span of 15 bases separates them. CDR1 is given as MGHRA and CDR2 as YSYEKL, both from the germline V gene.

The sequenced sample consisted of blood. The chain is encoded by TRBV4-1 joined to TRBJ2-7, with no confident D gene call. The sequence derives from a man aged 30-40 years in good health. The CDR3 in this case is CASSQVLGQNNEQYF. The nucleotide sequence is TGCGCCAGCAGCCAAGTGCTCGGGCAGAATAACGAGCAGTACTTC.